This T cell receptor (beta chain) was captured in a study of blood T cell repertoires in COVID-19. Study summary: PBMCs, B-cell-depleted T cells, or T cells provided the cDNA or gDNA that made up the material.

Participants were placed into cohorts based on the clinical history they reported. Under the authors' procedure: Reference gene primers were amplified, and this amplification served to estimate nucleated cell counts. This table comes from immunoSEQ multiplex PCR, and its TCRdb copy is limited to in-frame clones, with some not included. From that table come the V and J calls and clone size; the DNA was used to work out D and trimming. The sample consists of approximately 390,000 clones, approximately 88% of them appearing once. Deletions cut 3 bases from V and 0 bases from J, with 8 bases between. The CDR3 covers 14 residues. CDR1 and CDR2 from the germline V gene are LNHDA and SQIVND (reference sequence).

The rearrangement uses TRBV19 and TRBJ1-1; no clear D. This TCR derives from a woman aged 40 to 50 with acute COVID-19. What was sequenced was PBMCs or T cells enriched from blood (not recorded which). CDR3 in amino acids: CASSMVLLNTEAFF. The CDR3 DNA reads TGTGCCAGTAGTATGGTACTCCTGAACACTGAAGCTTTCTTT.